This TCR beta chain appears in the sequencing data of a study of blood T cell repertoires in COVID-19. Study background: Acute and convalescent COVID-19 samples came from the United States, Italy and Spain.

Profiling relied on immunoSEQ multiplex PCR, and the TCRdb table lists in-frame clones only, not all of them. Among about 210,000 clones listed, approximately 91% were seen once. The CDR3 runs 13 residues. This TCR was recovered from a woman aged 40-49 years with acute or convalescent COVID-19. The chain couples TRBV21-1 to TRBJ1-4. TRBV21-1 counts as a pseudogene. Source material: peripheral blood. CDR3 DNA: TGTGCCACCCTGGGGGGTCCTAATGAAAAACTGTTTTTT. Its translation is CATLGGPNEKLFF.